These 26 T cell receptor beta chains were sequenced from one sample in a study of blood T cell repertoires in COVID-19. Clones were sequenced by immunoSEQ multiplex PCR, and TCRdb holds only the in-frame ones, with some missing. The sample lists approximately 300,000 clones; 80% to 95% were seen once. The sample comprised PBMCs or T cells enriched from blood (not recorded which). The receptors come from a woman between 25 and 40 years old who had recovered from COVID-19.

This clone was seen more than once but under ten times. This chain connects TRBV20-1 to TRBJ2-7; the D is unclear. The CDR3 length is 11 residues. The ends were cut back, 4 bases at V and 2 bases at J, with 6 bases in the middle. CDR1 and CDR2 from the germline V gene are DFQATT and SNEGSKA (reference sequence). The CDR3 spells CSATQTYEQYF. CDR3 DNA sequence: TGCAGTGCTACCCAAACCTACGAGCAGTACTTC.

The chain links TRBV12-3 or TRBV12-4 to TRBJ1-1; D remains unclear. This CDR3 is built from 13 residues. The V gene lost 4 bases and the J gene lost 10 bases, with 16 bases spanning the gap. CDR3 DNA sequence: TGTGCCAGCAGTTCAGGTCCGGGATTGAGAGCTTTCTTT. Translated, it gives CASSSGPGLRAFF.

The rearrangement links TRBV3-1 (or the pseudogene TRBV3-2) to TRBJ2-3; 9 bases align to TRBD2. Germline V gene data show CDR1 as LGHDT and CDR2 as YNNKEL (reference sequence). The CDR3 is 17 residues long. Trimming removed 5 bases from V and 3 bases from J; junction bases left unmatched: 12. CDR3 sequence reads: CASSSGVPAGGTDTQYF. For the CDR3, the DNA is TGTGCCAGCAGCTCAGGGGTACCGGCGGGAGGGACAGATACGCAGTATTTT.

This chain joins TRBV3-1 (or the pseudogene TRBV3-2) and TRBJ1-1; possible D gene TRBD1, 6 bases. The CDR3 extends over 14 amino acids. Trimming removed 1 base from V and 4 bases from J, with 10 bases in between. Germline CDR1 and CDR2: LGHDT and YNNKEL (reference sequence). This CDR3 reads CASSQAGALTEAFF. CDR3 coding DNA: TGTGCCAGCAGCCAAGCAGGGGCTCTCACTGAAGCTTTCTTT.

This sequence joins TRBV15 and TRBJ1-5; 9 bases map to TRBD1. The CDR3 is made up of 15 amino acids. The V gene end was trimmed by 2 bases and the J gene end by 5 bases; junction bases not matched to a gene: 4. Germline values: CDR1 LNHNV, CDR2 YYDKDF (reference sequence). The CDR3, as DNA: TGTGCCACCAGCAGAATGGGACAGGGACATCAGCCCCAGCATTTT. This translates into CATSRMGQGHQPQHF.

This sequence joins TRBV7-3 and TRBJ1-2; D gene uncertain. CDR1 and CDR2 from the germline V gene are SGHTA and FQGTGA. Trimming pared 5 bases from V and 8 bases from J, leaving 15 bases between. The CDR3 contains 13 residues. The CDR3 sequence is CASSQRTGEGYTF. The CDR3, as DNA: TGTGCCAGCAGCCAAAGGACGGGAGAGGGCTACACCTTC.

This chain joins TRBV11-2 and TRBJ1-1; maybe TRBD1 (6 bases). V was pared by 5 bases and J by 1 base, with 17 bases between. CDR1 SGHAT and CDR2 FQNNGV come from the germline V gene. The CDR3 contains 16 residues. CDR3 sequence: CASSLGLQGKNTEAFF. In nucleotides, the CDR3 is TGTGCCAGCAGCCTAGGACTCCAGGGGAAGAACACTGAAGCTTTCTTT.

Turning to this clone: Other DNA sequences from this sample encode an identical CDR3 as well. The V gene is TRBV11-2, the J gene TRBJ2-7, with D maybe TRBD2 (6 bases). Germline loops: CDR1 SGHAT, CDR2 FQNNGV. With 3 bases removed from V and 0 bases from J, the gap between germline ends came to 6 bases. CDR3 length equals 13 residues. The CDR3 DNA reads TGTGCCAGCAGCTTTAGCGGCTCCTACGAGCAGTACTTC. Translated, it gives CASSFSGSYEQYF.

The J gene is TRBJ1-1, the V gene TRBV3-1 (or the pseudogene TRBV3-2); 8 nucleotides line up with TRBD1. Losses at the gene ends were 0 bases for V and 5 bases for J; bases not matched to a gene: 5. Germline V gene lookup returns CDR1 LGHDT and CDR2 YNNKEL (reference sequence). This CDR3 region has 15 residues. CDR3 bases: TGTGCCAGCAGCCAAGATCCAGGGGGCGTGACTGAAGCTTTCTTT. Amino acid sequence: CASSQDPGGVTEAFF.

This clone was detected only once. The chain recombines TRBV3-1 (or the pseudogene TRBV3-2) with TRBJ1-1; possible D gene TRBD1, 5 bases. V lost 4 bases and J 4 bases, leaving 19 bases between the germline ends. The length of the CDR3 is 16 residues. CDR1 LGHDT and CDR2 YNNKEL come from the germline V gene (reference sequence). DNA of the CDR3: TGTGCCAGCAGCCCCTATATGGAGGGGTGGACCACTGAAGCTTTCTTT. This codes for CASSPYMEGWTTEAFF.

The chain links TRBV4-1 to TRBJ1-1; D might be TRBD1 (5 bases). Germline-derived CDR1 and CDR2 are MGHRA and YSYEKL. This CDR3 comprises 15 residues. V was shortened by 4 bases and J by 2 bases, with 14 bases between the two germline ends. CDR3 in DNA: TGCGCCAGCAGCCCGAGAGGATGGGGCAACACTGAAGCTTTCTTT. This encodes CASSPRGWGNTEAFF.

This chain links TRBV19 with TRBJ1-1, with 7 bases identical to TRBD1. CDR3 size: 15 residues. CDR1 is LNHDA, CDR2 SQIVND, per germline (reference sequence). The trim removed 10 bases at V and 5 bases at J, leaving 16 bases unmatched. The CDR3 is CAIKPKTGARTEAFF. CDR3 DNA sequence: TGTGCCATCAAACCCAAAACAGGGGCGCGGACTGAAGCTTTCTTT.

This chain uses TRBV5-1 with TRBJ2-2; 9 bases map to TRBD2. The V gene's germline CDR1 is SGHRS and CDR2 YFSETQ. Trimming took 3 bases from V and 6 from J; bases not matched to a gene: 9. This CDR3 spans 16 amino acids. DNA of the CDR3: TGCGCCAGCAGCTCCCTAGCGGGAACTGAAGCCGGGGAGCTGTTTTTT. Translating gives CASSSLAGTEAGELFF.

This clone was detected once. The chain combines TRBV27 with TRBJ2-2; D might be TRBD2 (6 bases). CDR1 is MNHEY, CDR2 SMNVEV, per germline (reference sequence). The CDR3 has 14 amino acids. Trimming shortened V by 2 bases and J by 7 bases, and 11 bases separated the two germline ends. The CDR3 loop reads CASSLAGYYGELFF. The CDR3 coding sequence is TGTGCCAGCAGTTTAGCGGGGTATTACGGGGAGCTGTTTTTT.

The chain recombines TRBV19 with TRBJ1-6; 9 nucleotides match TRBD1. Germline loops: CDR1 LNHDA, CDR2 SQIVND (reference sequence). The CDR3 runs 15 residues. The J segment lost 10 bases and the V segment lost 3 bases, leaving 7 bases of the junction unmatched. The CDR3 region is CASSMGTGIDSPLHF. In DNA form, the CDR3 reads TGTGCCAGTAGTATGGGGACAGGGATTGACTCACCCCTCCACTTT.

V and J are TRBV6-6 and TRBJ2-4, with 8 bases identical to TRBD2. Germline V lookup: CDR1 MNHNY, CDR2 SVGAGI (reference sequence). CDR3 length: 13 amino acids. The junction had 6 bases not matched to a gene; V was cut back by 6 bases and J by 8 bases. CDR3 nucleotides: TGTGCCAGCAGACCGGGAGGGGGTGACATTCAGTACTTC. Protein sequence: CASRPGGGDIQYF.

This rearrangement joins TRBV10-3 to TRBJ2-3, with D maybe TRBD1 (6 bases). The CDR3 loop spans 15 amino acids. The V end was cut by 10 bases, the J end by 5 bases, with 22 bases between. CDR1 and CDR2 (germline): ENHRY, SYGVKD. The CDR3 nucleotides read TGTGCCACAGGGATTGGCGTGGGGGCAGGAGATACGCAGTATTTT. It is translated as CATGIGVGAGDTQYF.

The rearrangement links TRBV19 to TRBJ2-7; 7 bases fit TRBD1. CDR1 and CDR2 from the germline V gene are LNHDA and SQIVND (reference sequence). The CDR3 covers 14 residues. Trimming cost V 6 bases and J 3 bases; bases outside gene matches: 8. The CDR3 loop is CASREWAGGYEQYF. The CDR3 DNA reads TGTGCCAGTAGGGAGTGGGCAGGGGGCTACGAGCAGTACTTC. The full variable domain, with the rest looked up from reference TRBV19 and TRBJ2-7, is DGGITQSPKYLFRKEGQNVTLSCEQNLNHDAMYWYRQDPGQGLRLIYYSQIVNDFQKGDIAEGYSVSREKKESFPLTVTSAQKNPTAFYLCASREWAGGYEQYFGPGTRLTVT.

Of note for this clone: Other nucleotide sequences in the sample specify the same CDR3. This chain uses TRBV6-2 or TRBV6-3 with TRBJ1-2, with no clear D. Germline lookup yields CDR1 MNHEY and CDR2 SVGEGT. The CDR3 sequence is 13 residues long. V lost 2 bases, J lost 2 bases, and 6 bases lay in between. This chain's CDR3 is CASSYPGNYGYTF. The DNA for the CDR3 is TGTGCCAGCAGTTACCCGGGGAACTATGGCTACACCTTC.

The rearrangement joins TRBV24-1 to TRBJ2-3, with a tentative D call TRBD1 (5 bases). The CDR3 contains 13 residues. Trimming stripped 9 bases from V and 0 bases from J, with 9 bases between. Germline V gives CDR1 KGHDR, CDR2 SFDVKD. The CDR3 DNA reads TGTGCCACCTCACAGGATAGCACAGATACGCAGTATTTT. Translation gives CATSQDSTDTQYF.

The rearrangement uses TRBV28 and TRBJ1-2; 8 nucleotides agree with TRBD1. The CDR3 is 15 amino acids. Trimming at V came to 3 bases and at J to 5 bases, leaving 8 bases not matched to a gene. The germline V gene has CDR1 MDHEN and CDR2 SYDVKM. The CDR3 DNA follows: TGTGCCAGCAGTTTGGAAGGACAGGGACGATATGGCTACACCTTC. Its translation: CASSLEGQGRYGYTF.

The chain carries TRBV12-3 or TRBV12-4 and TRBJ1-6; 7 bases match TRBD1. The CDR3 spans 13 residues. The ends lost 8 bases at V and 7 bases at J; junction bases unmatched: 5. The CDR3 loop reads CASVEGANSPLHF. In DNA form, the CDR3 reads TGTGCCAGCGTGGAGGGGGCAAATTCACCCCTCCACTTT.

The chain recombines TRBV7-8 with TRBJ2-7, with D possibly matching TRBD1 (6 bases). CDR1 is SGHVS, CDR2 FQNEAQ, per germline. The CDR3 has 14 residues. V was pared by 4 bases and J by 1 base, with 11 bases between. Here the CDR3 reads CASSSETGSYEQYF. CDR3 DNA: TGTGCCAGCAGCTCAGAGACAGGATCCTACGAGCAGTACTTC. Full variable domain (missing parts from reference TRBV7-8 and TRBJ2-7): GAGVSQSPRYKVAKRGQDVALRCDPISGHVSLFWYQQALGQGPEFLTYFQNEAQLDKSGLPSDRFFAERPEGSVSTLKIQRTQQEDSAVYLCASSSETGSYEQYFGPGTRLTVT.

The rearrangement uses TRBV27 and TRBJ2-3, with TRBD2 matching over 14 bases. The V segment lost 3 bases and the J segment 3 bases; nucleotides outside the gene matches: 26. The CDR3 sequence is 24 residues long. CDR1 and CDR2 from the germline V gene are MNHEY and SMNVEV (reference sequence). Here the CDR3 reads CASSFRDRAPPRLAGGPRTDTQYF. As DNA, the CDR3 is TGTGCCAGCAGTTTCCGGGACAGGGCACCCCCGCGACTAGCGGGAGGGCCAAGGACAGATACGCAGTATTTT.

This chain uses TRBV27 with TRBJ2-3, with 15 bases identical to TRBD2. The germline gives CDR1 MNHEY, CDR2 SMNVEV (reference sequence). V shed 6 bases and J 0 bases; nucleotides not matched to a gene: 1. The CDR3 consists of 16 residues. DNA for the CDR3: TGTGCCAGCAGAGGACTAGCGGGAGGGAGCACAGATACGCAGTATTTT. It translates to CASRGLAGGSTDTQYF.

J is TRBJ1-4 and V is TRBV4-2, with 7 bases lining up with TRBD1. J was trimmed by 7 bases and V by 4 bases; bases with no gene match: 6. CDR3 length: 14 amino acids. Germline-derived CDR1 and CDR2 are LGHNA and YNFKEQ. The DNA for the CDR3 is TGTGCCAGCAGCCTAAACAGGGGAGGTGAAAAACTGTTTTTT. It codes for CASSLNRGGEKLFF.